A selection of T cell receptor beta chains follows, all from one sample in a study of T cells in Graves' hyperthyroidism and ophthalmopathy. TCRdb independently ran MiXCR on the multiplex PCR reads; one entry per CDR3 protein. The sample records approximately 610,000 distinct CDR3 sequences, about 14% being singletons. The sequenced sample consisted of blood. These receptor sequences come from a woman aged 40 to 49 with Graves' ophthalmopathy. CDR3s include the opening cysteine and the closing phenylalanine or tryptophan. A D gene is named only where the DNA matches it firmly. The size field is filled for only some rows; it gives once, few, many or a size class.

v_call,j_call,d_call,clone_size,cdr3_nt,cdr3_aa
TRBV7-2,TRBJ2-7,TRBD2,NA,TGTGCCAGCAGCACCAGGGGACTAGCGGGAGCCGAGCAGTACTTC,CASSTRGLAGAEQYF
TRBV4-3,TRBJ1-3,NA,many,TGCGCCAGCAGCCAAGGACAGATTGGAAACACCATATATTTT,CASSQGQIGNTIYF
TRBV6-5,TRBJ2-5,NA,NA,TGTGCCAGCAGTTTCTCGCTTGACAGCCAAGAGACCCAGTACTTC,CASSFSLDSQETQYF
TRBV15,TRBJ2-5,NA,many,TGTGCCACCAGCAGAGATTGGGGGAAGACCCAGTACTTC,CATSRDWGKTQYF
TRBV6-1,TRBJ2-4,NA,many,TGTGCCAGCAGCCAATCTCGAGAGATAGCCAAAAACATTCAGTACTTC,CASSQSREIAKNIQYF
TRBV28,TRBJ2-7,TRBD1,NA,TGTGCCAGCAGTCCCGGGACAGCACACTACGAGCAGTACTTC,CASSPGTAHYEQYF
TRBV6-2/TRBV6-3,TRBJ2-1,NA,NA,TGTGCCAGCAGTCCTAGGGTCGACTCCTACAATGAGCAGTTCTTC,CASSPRVDSYNEQFF
TRBV20-1,TRBJ1-6,NA,few,TGCAGTGCTAGAGATCAGGGCGGTATTGCGGATTCACCCCTCCACTTT,CSARDQGGIADSPLHF
TRBV12-3/TRBV12-4,TRBJ1-5,NA,NA,TGTGCCAGCAACCCGCTCCTTAGCAATCAGCCCCAGCATTTT,CASNPLLSNQPQHF
TRBV4-2,TRBJ1-2,NA,many,TGTGCCAGCAGCCAAGTGTTCGGTGAACGCAACTATGGCTACACCTTC,CASSQVFGERNYGYTF
TRBV7-2,TRBJ2-7,NA,NA,TGTGCCAGCAGCCTCTGGGCAGATCGACTCTACGAGCAGTACTTC,CASSLWADRLYEQYF
TRBV12-3/TRBV12-4,TRBJ1-1,NA,many,TGTGCCAGCAGTTTGGACACTGAAGCTTTCTTT,CASSLDTEAFF
TRBV27,TRBJ1-2,NA,NA,TGTGCCAGCAGTTTGGTGGGGGGTCCGATGGGCTACACCTTC,CASSLVGGPMGYTF
TRBV27,TRBJ1-1,TRBD1,many,TGTGCCAGCAGTTTATGGCCAGGGGGGACTGAAGCTTTCTTT,CASSLWPGGTEAFF
TRBV7-2,TRBJ2-1,TRBD1,few,TGTGCCAGCAGCTTAGGTCCTGGACAGGGAGGCAATGAGCAGTTCTTC,CASSLGPGQGGNEQFF
TRBV29-1,TRBJ2-6,NA,NA,TGCAGCGTTGATGAGGTGGCTGGGGCCAACGTCCTGACTTTC,CSVDEVAGANVLTF